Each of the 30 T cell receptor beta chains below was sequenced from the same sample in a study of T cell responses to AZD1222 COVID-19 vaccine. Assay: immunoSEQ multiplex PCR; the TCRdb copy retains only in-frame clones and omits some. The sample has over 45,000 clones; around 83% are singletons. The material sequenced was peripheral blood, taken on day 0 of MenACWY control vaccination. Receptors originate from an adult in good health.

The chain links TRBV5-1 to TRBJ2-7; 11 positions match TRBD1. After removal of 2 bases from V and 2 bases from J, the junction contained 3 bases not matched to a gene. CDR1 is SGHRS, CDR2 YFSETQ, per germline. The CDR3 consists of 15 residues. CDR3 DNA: TGCGCCAGCAGCTTCGGGACAGGGGGGACCTACGAGCAGTACTTC. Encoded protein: CASSFGTGGTYEQYF.

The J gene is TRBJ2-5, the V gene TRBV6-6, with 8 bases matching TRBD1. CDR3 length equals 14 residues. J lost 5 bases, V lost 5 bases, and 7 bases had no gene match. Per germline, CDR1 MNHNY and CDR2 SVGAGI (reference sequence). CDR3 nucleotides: TGTGCCAGCAGTAGACAGGGGAATTGGGAGACCCAGTACTTC. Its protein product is CASSRQGNWETQYF.

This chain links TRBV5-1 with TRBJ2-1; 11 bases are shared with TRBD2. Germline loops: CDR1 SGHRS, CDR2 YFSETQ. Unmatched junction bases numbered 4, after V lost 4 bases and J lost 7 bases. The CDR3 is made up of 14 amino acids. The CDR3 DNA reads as TGCGCCAGCAGCATAGCGGGAGGGGAGAATGAGCAGTTCTTC. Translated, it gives CASSIAGGENEQFF.

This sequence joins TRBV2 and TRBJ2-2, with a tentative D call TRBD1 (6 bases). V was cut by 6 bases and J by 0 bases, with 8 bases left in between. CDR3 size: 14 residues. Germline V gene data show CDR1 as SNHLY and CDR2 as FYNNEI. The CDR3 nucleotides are TGTGCCAGCAGACAGGGAGCGAACACCGGGGAGCTGTTTTTT. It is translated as CASRQGANTGELFF.

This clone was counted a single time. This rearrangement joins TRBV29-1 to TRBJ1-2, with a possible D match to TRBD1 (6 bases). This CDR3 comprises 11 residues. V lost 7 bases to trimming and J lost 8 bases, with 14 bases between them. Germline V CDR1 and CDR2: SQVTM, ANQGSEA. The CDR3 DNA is TGCAGCGCGTACAGGGTTGGCGGCTACACCTTC. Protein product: CSAYRVGGYTF.

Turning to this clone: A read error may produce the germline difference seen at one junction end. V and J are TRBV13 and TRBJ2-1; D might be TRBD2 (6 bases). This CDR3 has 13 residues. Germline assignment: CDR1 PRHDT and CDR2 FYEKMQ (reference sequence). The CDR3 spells CASSSAGSAPLVF. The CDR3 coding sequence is TGTGCCAGCAGCTCCGCCGGGAGTGCCCCCCTGGTCTTC.

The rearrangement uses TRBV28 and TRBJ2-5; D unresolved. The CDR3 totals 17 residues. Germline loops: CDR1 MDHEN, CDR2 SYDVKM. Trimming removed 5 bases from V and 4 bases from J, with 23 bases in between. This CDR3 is CASSPNLRRLRRETQYF. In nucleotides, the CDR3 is TGTGCCAGCAGTCCAAATCTACGTCGATTAAGGCGAGAGACCCAGTACTTC.

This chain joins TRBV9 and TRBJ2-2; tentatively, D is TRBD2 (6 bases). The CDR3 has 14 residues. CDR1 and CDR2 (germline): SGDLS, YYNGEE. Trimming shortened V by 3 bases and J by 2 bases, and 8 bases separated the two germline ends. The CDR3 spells CASSAGLNTGELFF. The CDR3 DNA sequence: TGTGCCAGCAGCGCCGGACTAAACACCGGGGAGCTGTTTTTT.

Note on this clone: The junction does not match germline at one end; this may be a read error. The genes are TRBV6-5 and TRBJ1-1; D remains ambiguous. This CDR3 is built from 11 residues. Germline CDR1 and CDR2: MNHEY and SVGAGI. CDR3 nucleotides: TGTGCCGTACGAGGGAACTCTGAAGCTTTCTTT. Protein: CAVRGNSEAFF.

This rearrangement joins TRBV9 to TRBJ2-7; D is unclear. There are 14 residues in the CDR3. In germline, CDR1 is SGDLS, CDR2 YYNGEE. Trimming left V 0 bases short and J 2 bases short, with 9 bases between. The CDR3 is CASSVAPEAYEQYF. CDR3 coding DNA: TGTGCCAGCAGCGTAGCTCCAGAGGCCTACGAGCAGTACTTC.

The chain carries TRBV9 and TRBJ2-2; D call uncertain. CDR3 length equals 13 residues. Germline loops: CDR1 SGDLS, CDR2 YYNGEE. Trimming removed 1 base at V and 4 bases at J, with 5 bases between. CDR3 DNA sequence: TGTGCCAGCAGCGTATATAGCACCGGGGAGCTGTTTTTT. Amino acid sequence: CASSVYSTGELFF. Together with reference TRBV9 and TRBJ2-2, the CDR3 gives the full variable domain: DSGVTQTPKHLITATGQRVTLRCSPRSGDLSVYWYQQSLDQGLQFLIQYYNGEERAKGNILERFSAQQFPDLHSELNLSSLELGDSALYFCASSVYSTGELFFGEGSRLTVL.

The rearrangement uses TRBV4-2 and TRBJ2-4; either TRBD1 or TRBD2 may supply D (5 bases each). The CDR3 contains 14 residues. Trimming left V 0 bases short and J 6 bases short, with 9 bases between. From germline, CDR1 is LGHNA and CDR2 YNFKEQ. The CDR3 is CASSQDRGGNIQYF. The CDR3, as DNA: TGTGCCAGCAGCCAAGACCGGGGCGGAAACATTCAGTACTTC.

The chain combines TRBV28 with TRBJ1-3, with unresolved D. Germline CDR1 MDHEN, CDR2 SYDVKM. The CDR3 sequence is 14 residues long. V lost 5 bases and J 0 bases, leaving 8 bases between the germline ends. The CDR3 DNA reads TGTGCCAGCAGTATACAGCTCTCTGGAAACACCATATATTTT. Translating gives CASSIQLSGNTIYF.

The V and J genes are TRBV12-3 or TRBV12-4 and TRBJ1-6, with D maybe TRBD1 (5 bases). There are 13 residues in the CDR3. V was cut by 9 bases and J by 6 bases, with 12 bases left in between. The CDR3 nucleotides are TGTGCCAGTAACACCGGGACTAATTCACCCCTCCACTTT. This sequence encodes CASNTGTNSPLHF.

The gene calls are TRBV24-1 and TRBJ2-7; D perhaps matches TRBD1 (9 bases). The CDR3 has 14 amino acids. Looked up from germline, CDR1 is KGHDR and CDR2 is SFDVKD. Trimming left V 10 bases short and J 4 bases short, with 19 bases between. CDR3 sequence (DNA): TGTGCCACGAGCGGGGGACAGGGTTCGTACGAGCAGTACTTC. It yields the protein CATSGGQGSYEQYF.

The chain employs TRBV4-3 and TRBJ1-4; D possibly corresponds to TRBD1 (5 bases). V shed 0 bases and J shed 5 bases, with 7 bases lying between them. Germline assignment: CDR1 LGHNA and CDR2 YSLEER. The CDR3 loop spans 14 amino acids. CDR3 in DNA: TGCGCCAGCAGCCAAGAGGGGGAGAATGAAAAACTGTTTTTT. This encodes CASSQEGENEKLFF.

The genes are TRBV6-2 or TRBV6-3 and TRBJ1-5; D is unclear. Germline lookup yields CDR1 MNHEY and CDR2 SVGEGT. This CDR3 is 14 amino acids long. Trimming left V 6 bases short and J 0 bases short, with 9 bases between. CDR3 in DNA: TGTGCCAGCAGCCCCGGAGGTAGCAATCAGCCCCAGCATTTT. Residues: CASSPGGSNQPQHF.

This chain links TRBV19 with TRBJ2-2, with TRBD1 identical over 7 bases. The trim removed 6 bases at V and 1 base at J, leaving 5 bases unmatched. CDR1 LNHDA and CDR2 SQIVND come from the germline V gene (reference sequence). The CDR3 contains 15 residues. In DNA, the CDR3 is TGTGCCAGTAGAGGGGGCGGAGGGAACACCGGGGAGCTGTTTTTT. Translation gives CASRGGGGNTGELFF.

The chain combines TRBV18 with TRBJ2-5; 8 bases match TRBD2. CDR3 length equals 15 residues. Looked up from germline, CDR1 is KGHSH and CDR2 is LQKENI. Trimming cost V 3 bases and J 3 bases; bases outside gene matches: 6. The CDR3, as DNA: TGTGCCAGCTCACCTTTTTCGGGACTAGAAGAGACCCAGTACTTC. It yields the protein CASSPFSGLEETQYF.

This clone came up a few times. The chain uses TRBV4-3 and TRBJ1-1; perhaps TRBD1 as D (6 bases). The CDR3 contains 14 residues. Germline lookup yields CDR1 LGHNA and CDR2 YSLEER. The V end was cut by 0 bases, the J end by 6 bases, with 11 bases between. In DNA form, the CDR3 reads TGCGCCAGCAGCCAAGACAGGGGTTCCGCTGAAGCTTTCTTT. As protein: CASSQDRGSAEAFF.

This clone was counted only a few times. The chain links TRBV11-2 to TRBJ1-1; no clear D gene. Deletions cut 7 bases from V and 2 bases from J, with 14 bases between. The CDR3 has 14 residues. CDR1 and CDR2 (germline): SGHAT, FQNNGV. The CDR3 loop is CASTPGRANTEAFF. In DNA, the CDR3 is TGTGCCAGCACCCCGGGTAGGGCTAACACTGAAGCTTTCTTT.

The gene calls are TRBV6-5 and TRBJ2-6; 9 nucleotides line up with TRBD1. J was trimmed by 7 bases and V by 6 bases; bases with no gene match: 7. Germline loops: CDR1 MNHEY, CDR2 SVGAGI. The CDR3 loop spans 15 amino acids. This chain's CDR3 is CASSSGTGTANVLTF. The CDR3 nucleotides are TGTGCCAGCAGCTCCGGGACAGGGACTGCCAACGTCCTGACTTTC.

The CDR3 coding sequence is TGTGCCAGCAGCTTAGATTGGGACAGGCCCCCGGACGAGCAGTACTTC. This codes for CASSLDWDRPPDEQYF. The chain couples TRBV7-2 to TRBJ2-7; TRBD1 matches 8 bases. Germline V lookup: CDR1 SGHTA, CDR2 FQGNSA. The CDR3 runs 16 residues. J lost 5 bases, V lost 1 base, and 10 bases had no gene match.

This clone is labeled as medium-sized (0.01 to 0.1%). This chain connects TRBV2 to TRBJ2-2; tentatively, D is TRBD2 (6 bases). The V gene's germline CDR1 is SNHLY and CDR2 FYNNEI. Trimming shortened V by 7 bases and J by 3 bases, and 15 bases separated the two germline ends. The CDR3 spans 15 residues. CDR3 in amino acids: CASTSVGGHTGELFF. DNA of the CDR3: TGTGCCAGCACCTCGGTGGGAGGACACACCGGGGAGCTGTTTTTT.

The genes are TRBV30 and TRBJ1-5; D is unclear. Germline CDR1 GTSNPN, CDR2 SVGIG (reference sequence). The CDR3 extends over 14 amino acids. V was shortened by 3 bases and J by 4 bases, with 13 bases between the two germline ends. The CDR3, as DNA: TGTGCCTGGAGGTCGGGAGCGGGGAATCAGCCCCAGCATTTT. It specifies CAWRSGAGNQPQHF.

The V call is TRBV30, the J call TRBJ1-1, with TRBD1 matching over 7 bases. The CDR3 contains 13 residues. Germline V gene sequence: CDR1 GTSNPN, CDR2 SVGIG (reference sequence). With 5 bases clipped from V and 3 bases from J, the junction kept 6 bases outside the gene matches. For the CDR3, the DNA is TGTGCCTGGGACCCAGGGGGGGACACTGAAGCTTTCTTT. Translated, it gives CAWDPGGDTEAFF.

CDR3 coding DNA: TGTGCCAGTAGCGTAGCGGGAGGCATGAACACAGATACGCAGTATTTT. Amino acids: CASSVAGGMNTDTQYF. The chain has TRBV19 and TRBJ2-3; 10 bases match TRBD2. Germline trimming cut 6 bases from V and 2 bases from J; bases unmatched to any gene: 8. Germline loops: CDR1 LNHDA, CDR2 SQIVND (reference sequence). The CDR3 spans 16 residues. Complete variable domain (other parts from reference TRBV19 and TRBJ2-3): DGGITQSPKYLFRKEGQNVTLSCEQNLNHDAMYWYRQDPGQGLRLIYYSQIVNDFQKGDIAEGYSVSREKKESFPLTVTSAQKNPTAFYLCASSVAGGMNTDTQYFGPGTRLTVL.

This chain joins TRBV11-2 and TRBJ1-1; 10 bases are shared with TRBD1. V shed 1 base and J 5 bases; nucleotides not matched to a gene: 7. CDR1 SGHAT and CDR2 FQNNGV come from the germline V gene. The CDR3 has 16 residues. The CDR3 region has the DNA TGTGCCAGCAGCTTAGTCCGGACAGGGGGGGAAACTGAAGCTTTCTTT. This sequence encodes CASSLVRTGGETEAFF.

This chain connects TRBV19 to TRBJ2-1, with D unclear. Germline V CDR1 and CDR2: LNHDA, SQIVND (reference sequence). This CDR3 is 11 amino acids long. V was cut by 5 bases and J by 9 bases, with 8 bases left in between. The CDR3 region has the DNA TGTGCCAGTAGTGGTTTGGGTGAGCAGTTCTTC. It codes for CASSGLGEQFF.

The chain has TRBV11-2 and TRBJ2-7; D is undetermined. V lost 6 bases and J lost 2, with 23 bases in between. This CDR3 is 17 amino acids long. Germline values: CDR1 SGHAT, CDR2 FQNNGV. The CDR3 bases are TGTGCCAGCAGAGAAGCTTACCGGCCGAAAAGCGCCTACGAGCAGTACTTC. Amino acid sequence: CASREAYRPKSAYEQYF.